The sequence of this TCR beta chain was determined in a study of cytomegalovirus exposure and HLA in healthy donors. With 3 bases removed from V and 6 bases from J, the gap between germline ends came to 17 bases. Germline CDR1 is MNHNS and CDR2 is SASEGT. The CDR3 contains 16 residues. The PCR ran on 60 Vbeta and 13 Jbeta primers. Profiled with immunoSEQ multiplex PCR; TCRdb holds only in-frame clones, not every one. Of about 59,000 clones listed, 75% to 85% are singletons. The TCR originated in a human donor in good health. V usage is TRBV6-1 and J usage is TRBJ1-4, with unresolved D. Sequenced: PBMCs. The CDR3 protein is CASSDPDWRRDEKLFF. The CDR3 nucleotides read TGTGCCAGCAGTGACCCGGATTGGAGGCGGGATGAAAAACTGTTTTTT.